These 27 T cell receptor beta chains were sequenced from one sample in a study of T cell repertoires in cytomegalovirus infection. No cognate antigen is known for these TCRs. From the reads, TCRdb called clonotypes with MiXCR, one entry per CDR3 protein. The repertoire holds 750,000 to 900,000 distinct CDR3 sequences, with roughly 29% as singletons. The material sequenced was cultured CD8+ T cells from PBMCs, taken from culture after CMV antigen stimulation. The source is a human donor in good health (CMV status not recorded). Some clones in this sample may be carry-over from other donors' samples.

This clonotype was seen more than once but under ten times. V is TRBV7-8 and J is TRBJ2-7; 7 positions match TRBD1. This CDR3 contains 14 residues. The V gene end was trimmed by 5 bases and the J gene end by 0 bases; junction bases not matched to a gene: 4. Germline V gene data show CDR1 as SGHVS and CDR2 as FQNEAQ. CDR3 sequence reads: CASSLTGASYEQYV. The DNA of the CDR3 is TGTGCCAGCAGCCTTACAGGGGCCTCCTACGAGCAGTACGTC.

In this sample, this clonotype turned up once. The chain links TRBV10-3 to TRBJ1-2; the match to TRBD1 covers 11 bases. The CDR3 runs 14 residues. Germline V gene data show CDR1 as ENHRY and CDR2 as SYGVKD. The ends lost 9 bases at V and 8 bases at J; junction bases unmatched: 11. CDR3 residues: CAITTGQGAEGYTF. The CDR3, as DNA: TGTGCCATAACTACAGGACAGGGGGCAGAGGGCTACACCTTC.

This clonotype was seen at least ten times. CDR3 in amino acids: CASASGQGYTF. In DNA form, the CDR3 reads TGTGCCAGCGCGTCGGGGCAAGGCTACACCTTC. This chain connects TRBV12-3 or TRBV12-4 to TRBJ1-2, with D possibly matching TRBD1 (5 bases). CDR3 length: 11 residues. Trimming took 8 bases from V and 8 from J, leaving 12 bases between them.

The V and J genes are TRBV15 and TRBJ1-2, with D perhaps matching TRBD1 (5 bases). Germline V gene data show CDR1 as LNHNV and CDR2 as YYDKDF (reference sequence). The CDR3 has 15 amino acids. Trimming pared 5 bases from V and 1 base from J, leaving 14 bases between. In nucleotides, the CDR3 is TGTGCCACCAGCCGCGACAGAAATTTTAACTATGGCTACACCTTC. This sequence encodes CATSRDRNFNYGYTF.

CDR3 bases: TGTGCCAGCAGGAGGGACACGGCATGGGAGGCCCAGTACTTC. It specifies CASRRDTAWEAQYF. This chain connects TRBV7-6 to TRBJ2-5, with D possibly being TRBD1 or TRBD2 (6 bases each). Germline CDR1 reads SGHVS; CDR2 reads FNYEAQ. V was shortened by 6 bases and J by 9 bases, with 20 bases between the two germline ends. This CDR3 has 14 residues.

The gene calls are TRBV7-6 and TRBJ2-2; no clear D. Germline lookup yields CDR1 SGHVS and CDR2 FNYEAQ. The V end lost 5 bases, the J end lost 0 bases, and 13 bases lay between the germline ends. The CDR3 length is 16 residues. The CDR3 DNA is TGTGCCAGCAGCCCCCTTCGGGCAGCGAACACCGGGGAGCTGTTTTTT. Residues: CASSPLRAANTGELFF.

This clonotype was seen a handful of times. The rearrangement links TRBV5-4 to TRBJ1-2; no clear D. Germline CDR1 SGHNT, CDR2 YYREEE (reference sequence). The CDR3 is 15 amino acids. V lost 1 base to trimming and J lost 8 bases, with 18 bases between them. In DNA form, the CDR3 reads TGTGCCAGCAGCTTGCCCAGGCTTATCGGGATCGGCTACACCTTC. This codes for CASSLPRLIGIGYTF. Variable domain in full (rest from reference TRBV5-4 and TRBJ1-2): ETGVTQSPTHLIKTRGQQVTLRCSSQSGHNTVSWYQQALGQGPQFIFQYYREEENGRGNFPPRFSGLQFPNYSSELNVNALELDDSALYLCASSLPRLIGIGYTFGSGTRLTVV.

V and J are TRBV29-1 and TRBJ2-4; 9 bases fit TRBD2. CDR1 is SQVTM, CDR2 ANQGSEA, per germline. The CDR3 is 11 residues long. This chain's CDR3 is CTAGGKNIQYF. The CDR3 coding sequence is TGCACCGCGGGAGGGAAAAACATTCAGTACTTC.

The V call is TRBV3-1, the J call TRBJ1-3; no firm D call. The CDR3 runs 16 residues. With 1 base removed from V and 0 bases from J, the gap between germline ends came to 10 bases. CDR1 is LGHDT, CDR2 YNNKEL, per germline (reference sequence). In nucleotides, the CDR3 is TGTGCCAGCAGCCAAGTTGAGGCTTACTCTGGAAACACCATATATTTT. Amino acids: CASSQVEAYSGNTIYF.

This clonotype has just a few counts. The chain couples TRBV19 to TRBJ2-1, with D tentatively TRBD1 (5 bases). CDR3 size: 15 residues. V lost 10 bases, J lost 0 bases, and 16 bases lay in between. Per germline, CDR1 LNHDA and CDR2 SQIVND (reference sequence). DNA of the CDR3: TGTGCCACCTTCGTGGGGCCGAGCTCCTACAATGAGCAGTTCTTC. Translated, it gives CATFVGPSSYNEQFF.

This clonotype appeared a few times. This chain connects TRBV7-6 to TRBJ1-1; TRBD1 aligns across 9 bases. CDR1 and CDR2 (germline): SGHVS, FNYEAQ. The CDR3 contains 15 residues. V shed 7 bases and J 0 bases; nucleotides not matched to a gene: 6. CDR3 amino acids: CASTDTGGLNTEAFF. For the CDR3, the DNA is TGTGCCAGCACCGACACAGGGGGCTTGAACACTGAAGCTTTCTTT. The full variable domain, its missing parts supplied by reference TRBV7-6 and TRBJ1-1, is GAGVSQSPRYKVTKRGQDVALRCDPISGHVSLYWYRQALGQGPEFLTYFNYEAQQDKSGLPNDRFSAERPEGSISTLTIQRTEQRDSAMYRCASTDTGGLNTEAFFGQGTRLTVV.

This clonotype has ten or more counts. The chain uses TRBV7-9 and TRBJ2-1; D call uncertain. Germline CDR1 reads SEHNR; CDR2 reads FQNEAQ (reference sequence). V shed 1 base and J shed 5 bases, with 9 bases lying between them. The CDR3 is 14 residues long. The CDR3 DNA follows: TGTGCCAGCAGCTTAGGTGGGTACGACAATGAGCAGTTCTTC. Translated, it gives CASSLGGYDNEQFF.

This clonotype was seen a handful of times. The J gene is TRBJ1-4, the V gene TRBV9; D might be TRBD1 (5 bases). Per the germline V gene, CDR1 is SGDLS and CDR2 is YYNGEE. V was pared by 2 bases and J by 4 bases, with 9 bases between. The CDR3 totals 14 residues. CDR3 coding DNA: TGTGCCAGCAGCGTTCAGGGTGGTAATGAAAAACTGTTTTTT. Residues: CASSVQGGNEKLFF. The whole variable domain, filled in from reference TRBV9 and TRBJ1-4, reads DSGVTQTPKHLITATGQRVTLRCSPRSGDLSVYWYQQSLDQGLQFLIQYYNGEERAKGNILERFSAQQFPDLHSELNLSSLELGDSALYFCASSVQGGNEKLFFGSGTQLSVL.

This clonotype occurred a few times. The chain links TRBV5-4 to TRBJ1-2; 8 bases map to TRBD1. V shed 4 bases, J shed 3 bases, and the junction held 8 bases outside the gene matches. The CDR3 has 15 amino acids. CDR1 SGHNT and CDR2 YYREEE come from the germline V gene (reference sequence). CDR3: CASSASRGPDYGYTF. The CDR3 DNA reads as TGTGCCAGCAGCGCATCCAGGGGGCCCGACTATGGCTACACCTTC.

As to this clonotype: At one end, the junction sequence differs from germline, possibly due to a read error. The chain has TRBV7-9 and TRBJ2-5; the D gene is possibly TRBD2 (6 bases). Germline V gives CDR1 SEHNR, CDR2 FQNEAQ (reference sequence). This CDR3 spans 16 amino acids. The CDR3 sequence is CASNLRSGGYQETQYF. The CDR3 DNA reads TGTGCCAGCAACTTAAGATCCGGGGGATACCAAGAGACCCAGTACTTC. Full variable domain (outside the CDR3, taken from reference TRBV7-9 and TRBJ2-5): DTGVSQNPRHKITKRGQNVTFRCDPISEHNRLYWYRQTLGQGPEFLTYFQNEAQLEKSRLLSDRFSAERPKGSFSTLEIQRTEQGDSAMYLCASNLRSGGYQETQYFGPGTRLLVL.

The chain joins TRBV18 to TRBJ2-1; D possibly matches TRBD1 or TRBD2 (6 bases each). This CDR3 region has 14 residues. Trimming took 1 base from V and 9 from J, leaving 13 bases between them. CDR1 is KGHSH, CDR2 LQKENI, per germline. CDR3 nucleotide sequence: TGTGCCAGCTCACCACGACGAGGGGGGAGTGAGCAGTTCTTC. Its protein is CASSPRRGGSEQFF.

This clonotype was picked up a small number of times. V is TRBV11-2 and J is TRBJ2-5; D may be TRBD1 (5 bases). The CDR3 consists of 15 residues. Trimming pared 4 bases from V and 5 bases from J, leaving 17 bases between. The V gene's germline CDR1 is SGHAT and CDR2 FQNNGV. The CDR3 loop is CASSSRRRERETQYF. The CDR3 bases are TGTGCCAGCAGCTCCAGGCGCAGGGAAAGGGAGACCCAGTACTTC.

The chain employs TRBV7-9 and TRBJ1-2, with 10 nucleotides matching TRBD1. Losses at the gene ends were 4 bases for V and 8 bases for J; bases not matched to a gene: 7. The germline CDR1 and CDR2 sequences are SEHNR and FQNEAQ (reference sequence). This CDR3 comprises 14 residues. This CDR3 reads CASSSLDRGDGYTF. The CDR3 nucleotides read TGTGCCAGCAGCTCTTTGGACAGGGGGGACGGCTACACCTTC.

Many counts were recorded for this clonotype. The chain combines TRBV7-9 with TRBJ2-3; D remains unclear. Trimming removed 4 bases from V and 2 bases from J, with 7 bases in between. Per the germline V gene, CDR1 is SEHNR and CDR2 is FQNEAQ (reference sequence). The CDR3 totals 13 residues. The CDR3 region has the DNA TGTGCCAGCAGCTCATTCAACACAGATACGCAGTATTTT. Amino acids: CASSSFNTDTQYF.

This clonotype was recorded many times. The genes are TRBV7-2 and TRBJ2-1, with unresolved D. The germline V and J ends were trimmed by 5 bases and 10 bases, with 9 bases remaining between them. The CDR3 spans 11 residues. The V gene's germline CDR1 is SGHTA and CDR2 FQGNSA. CDR3 sequence: CASSPSREQFF. DNA for the CDR3: TGTGCCAGCAGCCCATCAAGGGAGCAGTTCTTC. Using reference TRBV7-2 and TRBJ2-1 for the parts outside the CDR3, the full variable domain is GAGVSQSPSNKVTEKGKDVELRCDPISGHTALYWYRQSLGQGLEFLIYFQGNSAPDKSGLPSDRFSAERTGGSVSTLTIQRTQQEDSAVYLCASSPSREQFFGPGTRLTVL.

This clonotype was recorded at least ten times. The chain employs TRBV24-1 and TRBJ1-5; D gene uncertain. This CDR3 contains 16 residues. V lost 3 bases, J lost 2 bases, and 13 bases lay in between. Germline CDR1 reads KGHDR; CDR2 reads SFDVKD. The CDR3 DNA reads TGTGCCACCAGTGATGCTGACGGGTTTGGCAATCAGCCCCAGCATTTT. It yields the protein CATSDADGFGNQPQHF.

This clonotype was found a few times. The chain uses TRBV6-4 and TRBJ2-1, with D perhaps given as TRBD1 or TRBD2 (6 bases each). The germline V and J ends were trimmed by 6 bases and 4 bases, with 16 bases remaining between them. This CDR3 spans 15 amino acids. CDR1 and CDR2 from the germline V gene are MRHNA and SNTAGT. In nucleotides, the CDR3 is TGTGCCAGCAGCGCGGGACACCCAGGGTACAATGAGCAGTTCTTC. It encodes CASSAGHPGYNEQFF.

This clonotype has a count of ten or more. V usage is TRBV4-3 and J usage is TRBJ2-2, with D perhaps matching TRBD2 (6 bases). Germline CDR1 reads LGHNA; CDR2 reads YSLEER. V dropped 4 bases and J dropped 3 bases, with 15 bases sitting between them. The CDR3 spans 16 residues. The CDR3 region is CASSLVGGKYTGELFF. CDR3 in DNA: TGCGCCAGCAGCCTAGTCGGGGGAAAATACACCGGGGAGCTGTTTTTT.

The chain carries TRBV7-2 and TRBJ2-7; 11 nucleotides line up with TRBD1. The germline V gene has CDR1 SGHTA and CDR2 FQGNSA. V lost 5 bases and J lost 4; bases outside the gene matches: 7. The CDR3 runs to 15 residues. DNA of the CDR3: TGTGCCAGCAGCCGTGGCGGGACAGGGGGTTACGAGCAGTACTTC. Translation gives CASSRGGTGGYEQYF.

This sequence joins TRBV4-3 and TRBJ2-3, with TRBD2 matching 9 bases. V gave up 0 bases and J gave up 7 bases; unmatched junction bases: 5. The germline V gene encodes CDR1 LGHNA and CDR2 YSLEER. The CDR3 is made up of 15 amino acids. CDR3 DNA sequence: TGCGCCAGCAGCCAAGAGCGGCTAGCGGGGCATACGCAGTATTTT. This encodes CASSQERLAGHTQYF.

This clonotype was detected only a few times. This chain connects TRBV7-8 to TRBJ1-6; D perhaps matches TRBD1 (6 bases). The ends were cut back, 2 bases at V and 10 bases at J, with 12 bases in the middle. CDR1 is SGHVS and CDR2 is FQNEAQ in the germline V gene. CDR3 length: 14 residues. CDR3 protein: CASSLKKGGSPLHF. The CDR3 region has the DNA TGTGCCAGCAGCTTAAAAAAGGGGGGATCACCCCTCCACTTT.

V usage is TRBV7-6 and J usage is TRBJ1-2; D is ambiguous. Deletions cut 2 bases from V and 5 bases from J, with 12 bases between. In germline, CDR1 is SGHVS, CDR2 FNYEAQ. This CDR3 comprises 14 residues. The CDR3 region has the DNA TGTGCCAGCAGCTTAAAAAACAGTGCTTATGGCTACACCTTC. It translates to CASSLKNSAYGYTF.